This T cell receptor (beta chain) derives from a study of blood T cell repertoires in COVID-19. Clones were read by immunoSEQ multiplex PCR, and TCRdb kept only the in-frame ones, dropping some. The sample holds under 250,000 clones; under 90% are singletons and the top ten take approximately 1.8%. J was trimmed by 3 bases and V by 4 bases; bases with no gene match: 1. Germline V gives CDR1 LNHDA, CDR2 SQIVND (reference sequence). The CDR3 spans 14 residues. The study assigned cohorts using participant-reported clinical history. The J gene is TRBJ1-1, the V gene TRBV19; 11 bases match TRBD1. Material for sequencing was PBMCs or T cells enriched from blood (not recorded which). The sequence came from a man aged 55-75 years who had recovered from COVID-19. The CDR3 region is CASSRDRGYTEAFF. Here the CDR3 DNA reads TGTGCCAGTAGTAGGGACAGGGGGTACACTGAAGCTTTCTTT.